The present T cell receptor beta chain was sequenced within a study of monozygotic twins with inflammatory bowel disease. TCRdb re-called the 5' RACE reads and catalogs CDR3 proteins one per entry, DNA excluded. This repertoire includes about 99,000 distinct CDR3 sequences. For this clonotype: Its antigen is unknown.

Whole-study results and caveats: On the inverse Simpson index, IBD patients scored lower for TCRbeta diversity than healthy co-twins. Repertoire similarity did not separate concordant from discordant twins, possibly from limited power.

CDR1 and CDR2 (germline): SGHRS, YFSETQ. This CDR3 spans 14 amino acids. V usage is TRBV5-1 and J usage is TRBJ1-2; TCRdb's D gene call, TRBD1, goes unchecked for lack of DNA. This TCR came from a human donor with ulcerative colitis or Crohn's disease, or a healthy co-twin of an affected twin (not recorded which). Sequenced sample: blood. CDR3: CASSLTDRGNGYTF.